This T cell receptor (beta chain) came from a study of blood T cell repertoires in COVID-19. This CDR3 is 14 amino acids long. Germline CDR1 MDHEN, CDR2 SYDVKM. V lost 5 bases and J lost 8; bases outside the gene matches: 5. TCRdb keeps only in-frame clones here, not all; method: immunoSEQ multiplex PCR. This sample has 180,000 or so clones, with around 82% found just once. This receptor was identified in a woman aged 45-65 years in a cohort exposed to, infected with or recovered from COVID-19 (not recorded which). This chain links TRBV28 with TRBJ1-6, with TRBD1 matching 8 bases. The material sequenced was PBMCs or T cells enriched from blood (not recorded which). The CDR3 bases are TGTGCCAGCAGTCTGGACAGGGAAGATTCACCCCTCCACTTT. Its translation: CASSLDREDSPLHF.